This paragraph reports one T cell receptor (beta chain). This record belongs to a study of control samples from healthy donors and cancer patients. Using immunoSEQ multiplex PCR, the repertoire was profiled, and TCRdb retains in-frame clones only, with some absent. The data show around 140,000 clones, roughly 89% seen once. The germline CDR1 and CDR2 sequences are LNHDA and SQIVND (reference sequence). The CDR3 extends over 13 amino acids. Trimming took 4 bases from V and 7 from J, leaving 11 bases between them. V is TRBV19 and J is TRBJ1-5, with D possibly TRBD1 on 6 matching bases. Sequenced input: PBMCs. The origin of this receptor is a man in his fifties with head and neck cancer. The CDR3 is CASSTQGRQPQHF. Written as DNA, the CDR3 is TGTGCCAGTAGTACACAGGGCAGACAGCCCCAGCATTTT.